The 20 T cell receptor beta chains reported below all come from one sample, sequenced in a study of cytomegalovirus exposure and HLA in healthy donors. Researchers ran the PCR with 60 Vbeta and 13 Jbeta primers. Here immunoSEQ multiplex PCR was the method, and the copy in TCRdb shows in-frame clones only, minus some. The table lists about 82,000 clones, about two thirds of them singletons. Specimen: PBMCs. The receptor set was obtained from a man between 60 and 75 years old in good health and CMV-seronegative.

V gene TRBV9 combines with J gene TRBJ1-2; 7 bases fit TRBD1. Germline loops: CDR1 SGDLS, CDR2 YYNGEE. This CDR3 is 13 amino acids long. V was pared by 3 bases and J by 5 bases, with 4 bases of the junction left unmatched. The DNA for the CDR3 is TGTGCCAGCAGCGGATCACAGGGGTATGGCTACACCTTC. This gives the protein CASSGSQGYGYTF.

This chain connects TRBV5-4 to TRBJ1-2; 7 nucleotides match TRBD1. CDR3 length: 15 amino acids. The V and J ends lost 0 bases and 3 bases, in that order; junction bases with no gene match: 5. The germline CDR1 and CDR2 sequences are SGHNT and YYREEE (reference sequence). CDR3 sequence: CASSLVQGIDYGYTF. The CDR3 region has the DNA TGTGCCAGCAGCTTGGTACAGGGGATCGACTATGGCTACACCTTC.

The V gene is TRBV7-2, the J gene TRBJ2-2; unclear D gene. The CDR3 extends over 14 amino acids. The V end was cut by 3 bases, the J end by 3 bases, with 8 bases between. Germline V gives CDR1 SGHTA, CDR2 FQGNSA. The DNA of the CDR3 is TGTGCCAGCAGCTTGCATGCGGACACCGGGGAGCTGTTTTTT. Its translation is CASSLHADTGELFF. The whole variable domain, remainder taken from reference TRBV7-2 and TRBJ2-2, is GAGVSQSPSNKVTEKGKDVELRCDPISGHTALYWYRQSLGQGLEFLIYFQGNSAPDKSGLPSDRFSAERTGGSVSTLTIQRTQQEDSAVYLCASSLHADTGELFFGEGSRLTVL.

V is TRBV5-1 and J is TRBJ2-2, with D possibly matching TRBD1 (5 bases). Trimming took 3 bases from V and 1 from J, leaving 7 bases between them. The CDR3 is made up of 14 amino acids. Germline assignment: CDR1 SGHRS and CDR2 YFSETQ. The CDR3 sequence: CASSSGQNTGELFF. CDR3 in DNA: TGCGCCAGCAGCTCCGGACAGAACACCGGGGAGCTGTTTTTT.

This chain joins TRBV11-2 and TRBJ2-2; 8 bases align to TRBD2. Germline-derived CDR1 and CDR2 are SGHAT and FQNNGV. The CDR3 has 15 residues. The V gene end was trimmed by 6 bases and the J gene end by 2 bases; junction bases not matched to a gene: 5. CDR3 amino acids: CASSIAGLNTGELFF. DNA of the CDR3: TGTGCCAGCAGTATAGCGGGGCTAAACACCGGGGAGCTGTTTTTT.

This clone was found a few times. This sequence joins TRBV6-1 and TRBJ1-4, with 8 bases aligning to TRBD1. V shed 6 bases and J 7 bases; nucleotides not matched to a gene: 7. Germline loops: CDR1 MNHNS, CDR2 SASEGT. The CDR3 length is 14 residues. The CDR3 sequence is CASSQDRVGEKLFF. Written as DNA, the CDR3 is TGTGCCAGCAGCCAGGACAGGGTTGGTGAAAAACTGTTTTTT.

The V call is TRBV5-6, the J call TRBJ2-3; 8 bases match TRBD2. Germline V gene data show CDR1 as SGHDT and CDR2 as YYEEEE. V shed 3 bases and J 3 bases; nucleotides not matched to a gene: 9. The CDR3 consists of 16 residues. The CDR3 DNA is TGTGCCAGCAGCTCGGCCGGGACTAGTTATACAGATACGCAGTATTTT. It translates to CASSSAGTSYTDTQYF.

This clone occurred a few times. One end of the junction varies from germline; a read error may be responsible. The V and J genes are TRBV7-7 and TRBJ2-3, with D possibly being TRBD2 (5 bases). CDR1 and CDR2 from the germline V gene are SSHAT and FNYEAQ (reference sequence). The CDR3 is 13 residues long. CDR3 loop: CASSLDSEGTQYF. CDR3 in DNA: TGTGCTAGCAGCTTAGACTCTGAGGGTACGCAGTATTTT.

The CDR3 nucleotides read TGTGCCAGCAGTCACCGGGACAGGCCGTACGAGCAGTACTTC. Translated, it gives CASSHRDRPYEQYF. This sequence joins TRBV11-2 and TRBJ2-7; 8 bases align to TRBD1. Germline CDR1 reads SGHAT; CDR2 reads FQNNGV. With V trimmed by 6 bases and J by 4 bases, 8 bases remained unmatched. The CDR3 runs 14 residues.

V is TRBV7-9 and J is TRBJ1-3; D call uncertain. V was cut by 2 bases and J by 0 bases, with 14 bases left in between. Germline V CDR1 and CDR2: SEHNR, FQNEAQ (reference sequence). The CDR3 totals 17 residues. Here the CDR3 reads CASSLSLGSISGNTIYF. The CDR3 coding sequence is TGTGCCAGCAGCTTATCACTAGGGTCGATCTCTGGAAACACCATATATTTT.

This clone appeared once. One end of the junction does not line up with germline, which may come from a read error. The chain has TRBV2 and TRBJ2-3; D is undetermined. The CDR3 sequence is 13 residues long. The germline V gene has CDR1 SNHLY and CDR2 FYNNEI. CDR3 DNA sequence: TGTGCCAGCAGGGAAGGAAGCGCGGATACGCAGTATTTT. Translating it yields CASREGSADTQYF.

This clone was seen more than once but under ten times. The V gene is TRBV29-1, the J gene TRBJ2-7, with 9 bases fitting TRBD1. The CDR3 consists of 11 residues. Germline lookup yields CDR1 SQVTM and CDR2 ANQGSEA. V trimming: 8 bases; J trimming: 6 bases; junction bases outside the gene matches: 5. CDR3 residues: CSIRTGAEQYF. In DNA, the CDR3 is TGCAGCATACGGACAGGGGCCGAGCAGTACTTC.

CDR3 protein: CASTAGVSAYEQYF. The CDR3 coding sequence is TGTGCCAGCACTGCAGGGGTTAGTGCCTACGAGCAGTACTTC. The V gene is TRBV28, the J gene TRBJ2-7; a weak D match, TRBD1 (6 bases). Germline V lookup: CDR1 MDHEN, CDR2 SYDVKM. The CDR3 is 14 residues long. V lost 7 bases to trimming and J lost 2 bases, with 15 bases between them.

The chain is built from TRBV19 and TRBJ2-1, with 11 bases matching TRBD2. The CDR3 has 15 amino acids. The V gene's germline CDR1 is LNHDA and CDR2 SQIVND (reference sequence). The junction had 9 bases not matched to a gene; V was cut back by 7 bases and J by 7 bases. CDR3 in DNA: TGTGCCAGTAACCTGCTAGCGGGGGGCCTTAATGAGCAGTTCTTC. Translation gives CASNLLAGGLNEQFF.

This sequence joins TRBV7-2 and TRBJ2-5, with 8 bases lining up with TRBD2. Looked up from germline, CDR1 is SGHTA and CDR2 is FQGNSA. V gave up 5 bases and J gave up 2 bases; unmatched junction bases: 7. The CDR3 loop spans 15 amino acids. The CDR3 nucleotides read TGTGCCAGCAGCCGCTTTAGCGGGGAACAAGAGACCCAGTACTTC. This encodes CASSRFSGEQETQYF.

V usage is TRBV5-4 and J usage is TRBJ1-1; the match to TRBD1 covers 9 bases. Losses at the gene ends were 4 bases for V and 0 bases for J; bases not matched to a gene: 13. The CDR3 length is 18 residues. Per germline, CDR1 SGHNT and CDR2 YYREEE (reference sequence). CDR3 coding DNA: TGTGCCAGCAGCCCGTACACAGGGGGCGAGGGGATGAACACTGAAGCTTTCTTT. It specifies CASSPYTGGEGMNTEAFF.

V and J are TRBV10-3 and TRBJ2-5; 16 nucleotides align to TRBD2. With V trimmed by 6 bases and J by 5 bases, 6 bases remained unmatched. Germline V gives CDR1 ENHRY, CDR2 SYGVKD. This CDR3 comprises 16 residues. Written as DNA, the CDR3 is TGTGCCATCAGCGACTCGGGACTAGCGGGAGGGGAGACCCAGTACTTC. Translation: CAISDSGLAGGETQYF.

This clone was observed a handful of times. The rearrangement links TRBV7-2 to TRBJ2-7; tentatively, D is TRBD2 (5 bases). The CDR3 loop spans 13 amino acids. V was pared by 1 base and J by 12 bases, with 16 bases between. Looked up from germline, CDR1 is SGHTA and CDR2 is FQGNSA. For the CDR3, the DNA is TGTGCCAGCAGCTTAGGGAGAGCCGCGCGGGCGTACTTC. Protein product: CASSLGRAARAYF. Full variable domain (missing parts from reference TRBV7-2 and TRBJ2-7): GAGVSQSPSNKVTEKGKDVELRCDPISGHTALYWYRQSLGQGLEFLIYFQGNSAPDKSGLPSDRFSAERTGGSVSTLTIQRTQQEDSAVYLCASSLGRAARAYFGPGTRLTVT.

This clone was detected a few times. The CDR3 DNA reads as TGCAGCGTTGCAACGAGCCCACAAGAGACCCAGTACTTC. This encodes CSVATSPQETQYF. The V and J genes are TRBV29-1 and TRBJ2-5; D is unresolved. The germline V gene has CDR1 SQVTM and CDR2 ANQGSEA. The CDR3 is made up of 13 amino acids. V shed 4 bases and J shed 2 bases, with 11 bases lying between them.

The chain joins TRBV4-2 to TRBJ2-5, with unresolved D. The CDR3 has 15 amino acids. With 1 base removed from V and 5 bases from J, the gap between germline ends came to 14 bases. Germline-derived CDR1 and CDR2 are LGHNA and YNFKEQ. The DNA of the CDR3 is TGTGCCAGCAGCCAAGGGGTAGCTTCTTGGGAGACCCAGTACTTC. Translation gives CASSQGVASWETQYF.